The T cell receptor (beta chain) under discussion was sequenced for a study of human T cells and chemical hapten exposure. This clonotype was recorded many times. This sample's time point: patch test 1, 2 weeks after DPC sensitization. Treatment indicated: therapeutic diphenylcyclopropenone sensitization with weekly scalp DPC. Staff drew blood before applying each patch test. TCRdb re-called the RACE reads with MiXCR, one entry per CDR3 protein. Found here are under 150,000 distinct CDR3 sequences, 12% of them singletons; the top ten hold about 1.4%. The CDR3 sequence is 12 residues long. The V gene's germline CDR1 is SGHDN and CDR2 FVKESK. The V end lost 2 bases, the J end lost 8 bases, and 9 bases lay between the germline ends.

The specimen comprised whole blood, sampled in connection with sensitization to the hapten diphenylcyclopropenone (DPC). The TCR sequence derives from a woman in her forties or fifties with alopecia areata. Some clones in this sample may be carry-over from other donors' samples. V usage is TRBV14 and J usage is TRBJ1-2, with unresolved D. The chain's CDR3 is CASSQIRGGYTF. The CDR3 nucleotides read TGTGCCAGCAGCCAAATCCGGGGAGGCTACACCTTC.